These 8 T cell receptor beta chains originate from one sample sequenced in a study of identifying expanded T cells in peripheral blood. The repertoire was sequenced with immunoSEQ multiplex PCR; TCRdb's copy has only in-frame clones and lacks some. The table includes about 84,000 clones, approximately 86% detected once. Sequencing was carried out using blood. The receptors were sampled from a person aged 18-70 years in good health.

The DNA for the CDR3 is TGCGCCAGCAGTTTTATACAGGGGAACTATGGCTACACCTTC. This sequence encodes CASSFIQGNYGYTF. The chain recombines TRBV5-1 with TRBJ1-2; the match to TRBD1 covers 7 bases. Germline V gene lookup returns CDR1 SGHRS and CDR2 YFSETQ. V lost 5 bases and J lost 2; bases outside the gene matches: 6. The CDR3 extends over 14 amino acids.

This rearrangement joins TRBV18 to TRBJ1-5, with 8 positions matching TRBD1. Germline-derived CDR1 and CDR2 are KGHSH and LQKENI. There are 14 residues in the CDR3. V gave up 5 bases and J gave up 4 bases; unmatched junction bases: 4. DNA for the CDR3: TGTGCCAGCTCAGATACAGGGGGGAATCAGCCCCAGCATTTT. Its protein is CASSDTGGNQPQHF.

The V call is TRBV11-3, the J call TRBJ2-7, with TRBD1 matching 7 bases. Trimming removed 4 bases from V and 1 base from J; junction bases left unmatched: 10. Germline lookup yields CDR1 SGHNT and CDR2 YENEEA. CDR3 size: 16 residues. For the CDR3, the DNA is TGTGCCAGCAGCTGGCCCGTCGGACAGGATTCCTACGAGCAGTACTTC. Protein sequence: CASSWPVGQDSYEQYF. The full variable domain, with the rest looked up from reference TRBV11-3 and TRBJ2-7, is EAGVVQSPRYKIIEKKQPVAFWCNPISGHNTLYWYLQNLGQGPELLIRYENEEAVDDSQLPKDRFSAERLKGVDSTLKIQPAELGDSAVYLCASSWPVGQDSYEQYFGPGTRLTVT.

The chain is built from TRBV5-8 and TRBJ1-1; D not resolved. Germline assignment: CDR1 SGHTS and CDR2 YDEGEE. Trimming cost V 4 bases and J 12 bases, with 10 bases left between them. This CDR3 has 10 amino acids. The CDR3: CASSHYLPFF. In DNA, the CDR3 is TGTGCCAGCAGCCATTATCTTCCTTTCTTT.

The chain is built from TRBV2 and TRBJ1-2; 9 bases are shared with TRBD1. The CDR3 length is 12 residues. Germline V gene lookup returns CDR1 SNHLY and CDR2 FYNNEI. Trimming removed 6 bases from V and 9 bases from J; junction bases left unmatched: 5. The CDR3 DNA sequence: TGTGCCAGCAGCGACAGGGGGGTGCGCTACACCTTC. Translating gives CASSDRGVRYTF.

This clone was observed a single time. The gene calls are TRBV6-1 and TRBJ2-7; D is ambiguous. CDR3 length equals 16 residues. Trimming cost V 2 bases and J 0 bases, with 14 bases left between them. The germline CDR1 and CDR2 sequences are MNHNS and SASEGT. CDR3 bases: TGTGCCAGCAGTGAAATCGGTGGCGGCCTCTCCTACGAGCAGTACTTC. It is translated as CASSEIGGGLSYEQYF.

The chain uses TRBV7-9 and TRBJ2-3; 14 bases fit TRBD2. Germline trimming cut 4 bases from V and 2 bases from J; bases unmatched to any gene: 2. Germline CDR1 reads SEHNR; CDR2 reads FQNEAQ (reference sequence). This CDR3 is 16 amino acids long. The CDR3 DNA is TGTGCCAGCAGCTCGGGACTAGCGGGGGTCACAGATACGCAGTATTTT. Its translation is CASSSGLAGVTDTQYF.

The CDR3: CASSQQTSLNTGELFF. The CDR3 bases are TGCGCCAGCAGCCAACAGACTAGCCTGAACACCGGGGAGCTGTTTTTT. The rearrangement links TRBV4-3 to TRBJ2-2; the match to TRBD2 covers 7 bases. The CDR3 runs 16 residues. Looked up from germline, CDR1 is LGHNA and CDR2 is YSLEER. V shed 2 bases, J shed 1 base, and the junction held 4 bases outside the gene matches.